A selection of T cell receptor beta chains follows, all from one sample in a study of T cell repertoires in ileal Crohn's disease. Produced via immunoSEQ multiplex PCR; TCRdb's table is partial and in-frame only. Of some 16,000 clones listed, around four fifths are singletons. Sample: ileal tissue. These receptors were obtained from an adult with Crohn's disease. Each CDR3 is given with its conserved first and last residue. The D gene is left open where the match is weak. Some rows mark clone size as missing; the rest say once, few, many or name a class of expanded clone.

v_gene	d_gene	j_gene	abundance	CDR3aa	CDR3nt
TRBV9	-	TRBJ1-2	-	CASSVAEQGVGGYTF	TGTGCCAGCAGCGTAGCCGAACAGGGAGTAGGCGGCTACACCTTC
TRBV18	-	TRBJ1-6	-	CASSPTGNNSPLHF	TGTGCCAGCTCACCTACAGGGAATAATTCACCCCTCCACTTT
TRBV6-1	-	TRBJ1-5	-	CASLKDYSNQPQHF	TGTGCCAGCTTGAAGGACTATAGCAATCAGCCCCAGCATTTT
TRBV5-4	-	TRBJ1-6	-	CASSLDRQRNSPLHF	TGTGCCAGCAGCTTGGATCGCCAGCGCAATTCACCCCTCCACTTT
TRBV2	-	TRBJ2-3	-	CASSEQGQHTDTQYF	TGTGCCAGCAGTGAACAGGGCCAGCACACAGATACGCAGTATTTT
TRBV27	TRBD2	TRBJ2-7	-	CASSTLSGGALSEQYF	TGTGCCAGCAGTACCCTTAGCGGGGGGGCATTAAGCGAGCAGTACTTC
TRBV20-1	-	TRBJ2-5	-	CSARVQETQYF	TGCAGTGCCAGGGTCCAAGAGACCCAGTACTTC
TRBV30	TRBD1	TRBJ2-2	-	CAWRPQGPGELFF	TGTGCCTGGAGGCCACAGGGGCCCGGGGAGCTGTTTTTT
TRBV4-3	TRBD1	TRBJ1-4	-	CASSPGGREKLFF	TGCGCCAGCAGCCCAGGGGGCCGGGAAAAACTGTTTTTT
TRBV5-5	TRBD1	TRBJ2-2	-	CASSSGTGVTGELFF	TGTGCCAGCAGCTCCGGGACAGGGGTGACCGGGGAGCTGTTTTTT
TRBV12-5	TRBD2	TRBJ2-1	few	CASGLSNPTSGFHNEQFF	TGTGCTAGTGGTTTGTCCAACCCGACTAGCGGATTCCACAATGAGCAGTTCTTC
TRBV30	-	TRBJ1-2	once	CAWSDRVANYGYTF	TGTGCCTGGAGTGACAGGGTCGCTAACTATGGCTACACCTTC
TRBV5-1	-	TRBJ1-6	-	CASSFTGSSYNSPLHF	TGCGCCAGCAGCTTTACAGGGAGCTCCTATAATTCACCCCTCCACTTT
TRBV9	TRBD2	TRBJ2-2	-	CASSVGEWGGNTGELFF	TGTGCCAGCAGCGTAGGAGAATGGGGGGGGAACACCGGGGAGCTGTTTTTT
TRBV5-5	TRBD1	TRBJ1-1	-	CASSWDRWDTEAFF	TGTGCCAGCAGCTGGGACAGGTGGGACACTGAAGCTTTCTTT
TRBV4-2	-	TRBJ2-6	-	CASSQDPRAGANVLTF	TGTGCCAGCAGCCAAGATCCGAGGGCTGGGGCCAACGTCCTGACTTTC
TRBV25-1	-	TRBJ2-7	-	CASRPPAGASYEQYF	TGTGCCAGCAGGCCCCCGGCGGGGGCCTCCTACGAGCAGTACTTC
TRBV4-1	-	TRBJ2-7	-	CASSQDLAGLGYEQYF	TGCGCCAGCAGCCAAGATTTGGCGGGGTTAGGCTACGAGCAGTACTTC
TRBV5-4	-	TRBJ2-7	-	CASSPPLSYEQYF	TGTGCCAGCAGCCCCCCCCTCTCCTACGAGCAGTACTTC
TRBV4-2	TRBD1	TRBJ1-5	-	CASSQEDRRPPQHF	TGTGCCAGCAGCCAAGAGGACAGGAGACCTCCCCAGCATTTT
TRBV10-3	TRBD2	TRBJ2-5	-	CAISAYLAGGPEVETQYF	TGTGCCATCAGTGCATACCTAGCGGGGGGGCCTGAAGTAGAGACCCAGTACTTC
TRBV30	TRBD1	TRBJ2-1	-	CAWSVRGQNNEQFF	TGTGCCTGGAGTGTACGGGGACAGAACAATGAGCAGTTCTTC
TRBV7-2	-	TRBJ1-1	-	CASSKGENMNTEAFF	TGTGCCAGCAGCAAGGGGGAGAACATGAACACTGAAGCTTTCTTT
TRBV5-6	-	TRBJ2-1	-	CASSPWGVGNEQFF	TGTGCCAGCAGCCCCTGGGGGGTAGGCAATGAGCAGTTCTTC
TRBV6-5	-	TRBJ1-4	-	CASRLDSINEKLFF	TGTGCCAGCAGATTGGACAGCATAAATGAAAAACTGTTTTTT
TRBV19	TRBD2	TRBJ2-2	few	CASSIGTSGGNTGELFF	TGTGCCAGTAGTATAGGGACTAGCGGGGGGAACACCGGGGAGCTGTTTTTT
TRBV5-8	-	TRBJ2-7	-	CASSHRDPFSYEQYF	TGTGCCAGCAGCCACAGGGACCCCTTCTCCTACGAGCAGTACTTC
TRBV18	TRBD1	TRBJ1-1	-	CASCGQGAGNTEAFF	TGTGCCAGCTGCGGACAGGGAGCGGGGAACACTGAAGCTTTCTTT
TRBV4-1	-	TRBJ2-2	-	CASSQDPTRTGELFF	TGCGCCAGCAGCCAAGATCCGACTAGGACCGGGGAGCTGTTTTTT
TRBV6-6	TRBD2	TRBJ2-5	-	CASRTSGRGSAETQYF	TGTGCCAGCAGAACCTCCGGGCGGGGGTCCGCAGAGACCCAGTACTTC
TRBV7-2	TRBD2	TRBJ2-5	-	CASSNSGTSGGETQYF	TGTGCCAGCAGCAATAGCGGGACTAGCGGGGGAGAGACCCAGTACTTC
TRBV28	-	TRBJ1-5	-	CASSVLLYSNQPQHF	TGTGCCAGCAGTGTACTACTGTATAGCAATCAGCCCCAGCATTTT
TRBV7-6	TRBD1	TRBJ2-1	-	CASSLVGGQGSYNEQFF	TGTGCCAGCAGCTTAGTGGGGGGACAGGGTTCCTACAATGAGCAGTTCTTC
TRBV13	TRBD2	TRBJ2-5	-	CASSMFGSGGAGETQYF	TGTGCCAGCAGTATGTTCGGTAGCGGGGGGGCCGGTGAGACCCAGTACTTC
TRBV30	TRBD1	TRBJ2-5	-	CAWSRDRVWETQYF	TGTGCCTGGAGCCGGGACAGGGTTTGGGAGACCCAGTACTTC
TRBV11-2	-	TRBJ1-3	once	CASSRQGHTIYF	TGTGCCAGCAGCCGTCAGGGGCACACCATATATTTT
TRBV6-4	-	TRBJ1-6	-	CASWVRGGPPDSPLHF	TGTGCCAGCTGGGTCCGGGGGGGGCCGCCCGATTCACCCCTCCACTTT
TRBV2	TRBD2	TRBJ2-3	-	CASSEGRGGLTDTQYF	TGTGCCAGCAGTGAAGGGCGGGGGGGCCTCACAGATACGCAGTATTTT
TRBV7-2	-	TRBJ1-2	-	CASSLGGHSDYGYTF	TGTGCCAGCAGCTTAGGGGGACACTCCGATTATGGCTACACCTTC
TRBV6-5	-	TRBJ1-1	-	CASSYSVGVSAFF	TGTGCCAGCAGTTACTCCGTAGGGGTCTCAGCTTTCTTT
TRBV10-3	-	TRBJ1-1	-	CAIRTLSDGTSMNTEAFF	TGTGCCATCCGAACCCTCTCGGACGGGACAAGCATGAACACTGAAGCTTTCTTT